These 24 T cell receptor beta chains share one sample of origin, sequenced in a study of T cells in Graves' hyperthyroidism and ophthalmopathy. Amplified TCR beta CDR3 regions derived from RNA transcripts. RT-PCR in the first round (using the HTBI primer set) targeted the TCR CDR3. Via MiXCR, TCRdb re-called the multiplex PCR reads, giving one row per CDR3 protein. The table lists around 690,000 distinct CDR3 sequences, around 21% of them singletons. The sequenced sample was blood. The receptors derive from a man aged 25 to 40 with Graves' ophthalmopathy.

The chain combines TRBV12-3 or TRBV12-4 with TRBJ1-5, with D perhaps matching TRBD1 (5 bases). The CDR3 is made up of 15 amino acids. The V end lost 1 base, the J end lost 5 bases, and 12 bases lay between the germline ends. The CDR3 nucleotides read TGTGCCAGCAGTTTAGGAACAGGTTTCTATCAGCCCCAGCATTTT. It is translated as CASSLGTGFYQPQHF.

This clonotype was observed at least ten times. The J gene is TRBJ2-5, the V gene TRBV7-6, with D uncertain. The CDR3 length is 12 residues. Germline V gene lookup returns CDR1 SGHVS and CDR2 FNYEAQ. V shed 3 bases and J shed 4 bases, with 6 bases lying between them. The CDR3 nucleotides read TGTGCCAGCAGCTTCGGAGCAGAGACCCAGTACTTC. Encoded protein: CASSFGAETQYF.

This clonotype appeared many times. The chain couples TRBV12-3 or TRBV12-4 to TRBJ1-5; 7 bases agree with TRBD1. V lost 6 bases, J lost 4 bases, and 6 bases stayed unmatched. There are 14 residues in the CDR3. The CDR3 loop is CASRRQGINQPQHF. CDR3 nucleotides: TGTGCCAGCAGACGACAGGGCATTAATCAGCCCCAGCATTTT.

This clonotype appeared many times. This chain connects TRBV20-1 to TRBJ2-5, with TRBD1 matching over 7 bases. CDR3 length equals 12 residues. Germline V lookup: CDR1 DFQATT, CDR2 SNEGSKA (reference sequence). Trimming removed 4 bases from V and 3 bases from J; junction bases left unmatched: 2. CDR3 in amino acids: CSATTGKETQYF. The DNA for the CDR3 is TGCAGTGCTACGACAGGGAAAGAGACCCAGTACTTC.

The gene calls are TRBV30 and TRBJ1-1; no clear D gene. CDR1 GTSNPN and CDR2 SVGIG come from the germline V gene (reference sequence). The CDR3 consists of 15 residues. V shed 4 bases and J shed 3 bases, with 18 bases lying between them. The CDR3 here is CAWIDWVGRHTEAFF. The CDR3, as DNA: TGTGCCTGGATCGACTGGGTTGGGCGGCACACTGAAGCTTTCTTT.

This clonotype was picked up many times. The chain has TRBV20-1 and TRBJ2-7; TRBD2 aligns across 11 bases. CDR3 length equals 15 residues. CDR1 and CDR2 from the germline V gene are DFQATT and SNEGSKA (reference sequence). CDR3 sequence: CSAGTSGQSSYEQYF. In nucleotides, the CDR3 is TGCAGCGCCGGGACTAGCGGACAGAGCTCCTACGAGCAGTACTTC.

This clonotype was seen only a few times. The CDR3, as DNA: TGCAGCGTTACCCGGGACGACTCCTACAATGAGCAGTTCTTC. This encodes CSVTRDDSYNEQFF. The V gene is TRBV29-1, the J gene TRBJ2-1; D might be TRBD1 or TRBD2, each matching 5 bases. V was pared by 5 bases and J by 0 bases, with 11 bases between. There are 14 residues in the CDR3. The germline V gene has CDR1 SQVTM and CDR2 ANQGSEA.

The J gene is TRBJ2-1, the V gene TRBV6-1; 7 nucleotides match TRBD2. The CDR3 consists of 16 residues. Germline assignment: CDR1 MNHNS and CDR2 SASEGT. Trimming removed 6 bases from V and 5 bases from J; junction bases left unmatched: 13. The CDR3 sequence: CASRKEGSSGNNEQFF. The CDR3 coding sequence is TGTGCCAGCAGAAAAGAGGGGTCGAGCGGGAACAATGAGCAGTTCTTC.

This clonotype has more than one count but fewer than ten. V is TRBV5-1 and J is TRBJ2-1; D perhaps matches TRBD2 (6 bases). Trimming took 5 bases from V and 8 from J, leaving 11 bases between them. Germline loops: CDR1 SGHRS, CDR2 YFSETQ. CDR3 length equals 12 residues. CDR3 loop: CASRSEGYEQFF. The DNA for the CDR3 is TGCGCCAGCAGATCGGAGGGTTATGAGCAGTTCTTC.

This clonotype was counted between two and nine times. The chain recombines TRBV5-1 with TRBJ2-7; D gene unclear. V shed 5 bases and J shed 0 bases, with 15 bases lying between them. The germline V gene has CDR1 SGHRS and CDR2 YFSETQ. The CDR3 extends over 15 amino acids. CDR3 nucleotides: TGCGCCAGCAGTCGATCCCGAGATAGCTCCTACGAGCAGTACTTC. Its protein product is CASSRSRDSSYEQYF.

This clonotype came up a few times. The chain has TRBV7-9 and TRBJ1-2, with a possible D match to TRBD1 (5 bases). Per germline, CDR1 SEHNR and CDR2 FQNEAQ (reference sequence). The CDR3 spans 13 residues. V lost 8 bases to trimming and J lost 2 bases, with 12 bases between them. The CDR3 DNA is TGTGCCAGCCGGGGCTCTTGGAACTATGGCTACACCTTC. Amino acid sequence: CASRGSWNYGYTF.

CDR3 sequence (DNA): TGTGCCACCAGCAGAACGGAGTACCCCTCCTACAATGAGCAGTTCTTC. The encoded protein is CATSRTEYPSYNEQFF. V gene TRBV15 combines with J gene TRBJ2-1; D remains ambiguous. Looked up from germline, CDR1 is LNHNV and CDR2 is YYDKDF (reference sequence). V was cut by 2 bases and J by 0 bases, with 11 bases left in between. The CDR3 spans 16 residues.

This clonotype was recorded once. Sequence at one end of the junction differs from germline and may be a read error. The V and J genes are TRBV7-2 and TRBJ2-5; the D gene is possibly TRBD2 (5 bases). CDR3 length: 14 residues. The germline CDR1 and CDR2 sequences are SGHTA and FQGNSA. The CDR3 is CVSSLARGQETQYF. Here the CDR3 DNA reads TGTGTCAGCAGCTTAGCAAGAGGGCAAGAGACCCAGTACTTC.

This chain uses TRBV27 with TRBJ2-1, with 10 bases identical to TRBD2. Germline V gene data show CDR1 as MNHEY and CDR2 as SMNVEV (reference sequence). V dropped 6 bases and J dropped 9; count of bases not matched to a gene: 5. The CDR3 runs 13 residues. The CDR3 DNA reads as TGTGCCAGCAGCTCCGGGACTAGCGTTGAGCAGTTCTTC. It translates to CASSSGTSVEQFF.

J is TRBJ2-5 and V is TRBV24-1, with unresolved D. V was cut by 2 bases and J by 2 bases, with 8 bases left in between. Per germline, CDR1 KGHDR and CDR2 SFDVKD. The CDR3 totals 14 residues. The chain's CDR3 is CATSDSDGQETQYF. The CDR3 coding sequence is TGTGCCACCAGTGATTCAGACGGTCAAGAGACCCAGTACTTC.

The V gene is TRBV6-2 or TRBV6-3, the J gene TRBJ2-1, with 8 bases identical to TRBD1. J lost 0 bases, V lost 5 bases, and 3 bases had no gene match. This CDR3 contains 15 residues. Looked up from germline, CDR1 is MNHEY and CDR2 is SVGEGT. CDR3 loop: CASSRDRTSYNEQFF. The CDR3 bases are TGTGCCAGCAGTAGGGACAGGACCTCCTACAATGAGCAGTTCTTC.

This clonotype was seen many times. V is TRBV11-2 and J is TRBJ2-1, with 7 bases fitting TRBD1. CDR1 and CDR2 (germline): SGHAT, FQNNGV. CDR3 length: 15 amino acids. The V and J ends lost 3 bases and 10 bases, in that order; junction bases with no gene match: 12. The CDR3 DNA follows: TGTGCCAGCAGCTTGAGAGGGGGCGGACACCCCGAGCAGTTCTTC. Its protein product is CASSLRGGGHPEQFF.

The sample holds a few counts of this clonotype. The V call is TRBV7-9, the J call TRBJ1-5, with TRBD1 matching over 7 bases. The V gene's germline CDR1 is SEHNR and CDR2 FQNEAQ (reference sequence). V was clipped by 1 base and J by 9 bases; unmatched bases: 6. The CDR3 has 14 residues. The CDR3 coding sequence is TGTGCCAGCAGCTTAGAGCAGGGGGGTGGGCCCCAGCATTTT. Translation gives CASSLEQGGGPQHF.

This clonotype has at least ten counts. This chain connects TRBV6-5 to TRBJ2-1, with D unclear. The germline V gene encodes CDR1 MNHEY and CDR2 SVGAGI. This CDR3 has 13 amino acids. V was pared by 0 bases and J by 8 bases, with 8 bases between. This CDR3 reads CASSYSEMDEQFF. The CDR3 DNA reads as TGTGCCAGCAGTTACTCAGAGATGGATGAGCAGTTCTTC.

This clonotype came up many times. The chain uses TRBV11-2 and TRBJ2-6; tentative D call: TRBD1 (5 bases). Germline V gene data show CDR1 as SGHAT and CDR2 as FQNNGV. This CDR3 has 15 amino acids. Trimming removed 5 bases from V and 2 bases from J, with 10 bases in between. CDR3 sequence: CASSRGATGANVLTF. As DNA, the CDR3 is TGTGCCAGCAGCCGTGGGGCAACTGGGGCCAACGTCCTGACTTTC. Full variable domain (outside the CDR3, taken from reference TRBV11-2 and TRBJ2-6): EAGVAQSPRYKIIEKRQSVAFWCNPISGHATLYWYQQILGQGPKLLIQFQNNGVVDDSQLPKDRFSAERLKGVDSTLKIQPAKLEDSAVYLCASSRGATGANVLTFGAGSRLTVL.

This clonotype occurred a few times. The CDR3 spells CASRLSRRDYEQYF. The CDR3 bases are TGTGCCAGCAGGCTATCTCGACGGGACTACGAGCAGTACTTC. The chain employs TRBV12-3 or TRBV12-4 and TRBJ2-7; maybe TRBD2 (5 bases). V was shortened by 6 bases and J by 3 bases, with 15 bases between the two germline ends. This CDR3 comprises 14 residues.

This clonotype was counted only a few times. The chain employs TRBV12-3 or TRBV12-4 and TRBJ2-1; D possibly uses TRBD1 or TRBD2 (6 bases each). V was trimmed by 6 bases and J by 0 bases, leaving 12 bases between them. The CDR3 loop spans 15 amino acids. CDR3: CASRRGGGSYNEQFF. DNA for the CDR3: TGTGCCAGCAGACGCGGAGGGGGCTCCTACAATGAGCAGTTCTTC.

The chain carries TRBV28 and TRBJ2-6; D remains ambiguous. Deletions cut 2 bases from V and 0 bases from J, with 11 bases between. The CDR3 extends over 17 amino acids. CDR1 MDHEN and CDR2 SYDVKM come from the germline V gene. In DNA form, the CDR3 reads TGTGCCAGCAGTTTAGAACAGTTAAGCTCTGGGGCCAACGTCCTGACTTTC. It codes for CASSLEQLSSGANVLTF.

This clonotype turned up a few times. The CDR3 sequence is CSARDFGGLGGEQFF. The CDR3 region has the DNA TGCAGTGCTAGAGATTTCGGGGGGCTGGGAGGTGAGCAGTTCTTC. The J gene is TRBJ2-1, the V gene TRBV20-1; TRBD2 is a possible D gene (7 bases). Germline CDR1 and CDR2: DFQATT and SNEGSKA (reference sequence). The CDR3 sequence is 15 residues long. V was trimmed by 0 bases and J by 9 bases, leaving 18 bases between them.